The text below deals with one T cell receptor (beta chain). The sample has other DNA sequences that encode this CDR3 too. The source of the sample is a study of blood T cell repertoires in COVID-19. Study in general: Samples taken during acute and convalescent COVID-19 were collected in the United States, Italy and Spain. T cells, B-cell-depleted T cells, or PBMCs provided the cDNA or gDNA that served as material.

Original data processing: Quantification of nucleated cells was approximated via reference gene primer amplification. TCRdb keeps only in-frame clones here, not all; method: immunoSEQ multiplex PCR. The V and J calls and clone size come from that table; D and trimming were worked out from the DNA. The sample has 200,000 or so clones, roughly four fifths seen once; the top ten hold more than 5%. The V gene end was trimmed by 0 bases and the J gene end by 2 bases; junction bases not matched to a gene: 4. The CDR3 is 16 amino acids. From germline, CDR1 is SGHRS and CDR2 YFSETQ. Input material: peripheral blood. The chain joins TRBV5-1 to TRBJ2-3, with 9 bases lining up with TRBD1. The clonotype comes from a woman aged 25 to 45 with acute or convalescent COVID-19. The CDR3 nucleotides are TGCGCCAGCAGCTTGGGCCGGGACAGGGTCACAGATACGCAGTATTTT. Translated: CASSLGRDRVTDTQYF.